One sample yielded the 21 T cell receptor beta chains listed below, sequenced in a study of beta chain features in type 1 diabetes. General study findings and limits: Moderately but significantly shorter TCRB CDR3s were found in Type 1 diabetes patients in all four CD4+ subsets.

The antigens these receptors bind are not known. cDNA synthesis used the whole RNA isolate, giving expressed TCRB sequences. TCRdb keeps only in-frame clones here, not all; method: immunoSEQ multiplex PCR. The sample contains hundreds of thousands of clones, about 14% of which appear only once. The sequenced sample was naive CD4+ T cells from blood. Source of these receptors: a man in his late teens or twenties with type 1 diabetes.

The V gene is TRBV4-2, the J gene TRBJ2-7; D is unresolved. With 0 bases removed from V and 2 bases from J, the gap between germline ends came to 20 bases. The V gene's germline CDR1 is LGHNA and CDR2 YNFKEQ. The CDR3 contains 18 residues. The CDR3 DNA is TGTGCCAGCAGCCAAGATCGGGTTGGCCCAAAGAAGGCCTACGAGCAGTACTTC. It translates to CASSQDRVGPKKAYEQYF.

As to this clone: The sample carries other DNA sequences with the same CDR3. The chain couples TRBV7-9 to TRBJ2-3; no definite D call. Trimming stripped 3 bases from V and 6 bases from J, with 4 bases between. The length of the CDR3 is 11 residues. CDR1 and CDR2 (germline): SEHNR, FQNEAQ (reference sequence). The CDR3 loop is CASSFGDTQYF. As DNA, the CDR3 is TGTGCCAGCAGCTTCGGGGATACGCAGTATTTT.

Of note for this clone: A junction end diverges from the germline sequence, so it may reflect a read error. The V call is TRBV5-4, the J call TRBJ2-5; possibly TRBD2 for D (5 bases). The CDR3 is 15 amino acids. Germline assignment: CDR1 SGHNT and CDR2 YYREEE (reference sequence). The CDR3 region is CACSLDLVGSETQYF. The CDR3 DNA is TGTGCCTGCAGCTTGGACTTAGTGGGGTCGGAGACCCAGTACTTC.

This clone came up a few times. This chain uses TRBV7-2 with TRBJ2-5; no clear D gene. CDR3 length equals 12 residues. Trimming left V 5 bases short and J 4 bases short, with 8 bases between. Germline V lookup: CDR1 SGHTA, CDR2 FQGNSA. The CDR3 sequence: CASSRSRETQYF. The DNA for the CDR3 is TGTGCCAGCAGCCGGAGTCGAGAGACCCAGTACTTC.

The chain is built from TRBV14 and TRBJ2-5; maybe TRBD2 (6 bases). Trimming left V 4 bases short and J 4 bases short, with 13 bases between. The CDR3 consists of 14 residues. Germline values: CDR1 SGHDN, CDR2 FVKESK. The CDR3 here is CASSLIGGRETQYF. In DNA form, the CDR3 reads TGTGCCAGCAGCCTTATAGGAGGGCGAGAGACCCAGTACTTC.

The CDR3 region has the DNA TGTGCCAGCAGCTTAGAGGGACAGGCGAACACTGAAGCTTTCTTT. Translated, it gives CASSLEGQANTEAFF. V gene TRBV7-9 combines with J gene TRBJ1-1; TRBD1 agrees at 8 bases. Germline-derived CDR1 and CDR2 are SEHNR and FQNEAQ (reference sequence). The CDR3 runs to 15 residues. The V segment lost 1 base and the J segment 1 base; nucleotides outside the gene matches: 2.

This clone was observed a handful of times. The V and J genes are TRBV7-3 and TRBJ1-4; 8 nucleotides agree with TRBD1. V lost 5 bases, J lost 8 bases, and 13 bases stayed unmatched. The CDR3 is 16 amino acids. Looked up from germline, CDR1 is SGHTA and CDR2 is FQGTGA. The DNA for the CDR3 is TGTGCCAGCAGCCCCAAACCGGACAGGGTGCGGGAAAAACTGTTTTTT. It codes for CASSPKPDRVREKLFF.

This clone was seen more than once but under ten times. CDR3 DNA sequence: TGTGCCAGCTCACCAGGACAGGGGACGTACTTC. Translated: CASSPGQGTYF. The chain joins TRBV18 to TRBJ2-7; 9 bases line up with TRBD1. Germline CDR1 KGHSH, CDR2 LQKENI. There are 11 residues in the CDR3. V lost 2 bases to trimming and J lost 12 bases; unmatched junction nucleotides: 2.

This clone has only a few counts. The V gene is TRBV7-2, the J gene TRBJ1-2; D is ambiguous. The CDR3 covers 18 residues. V lost 1 base and J 4 bases, leaving 22 bases between the germline ends. Germline V CDR1 and CDR2: SGHTA, FQGNSA. CDR3 region: CASSLDPAYSSMTYGYTF. CDR3 coding DNA: TGTGCCAGCAGCTTAGATCCGGCCTACTCATCGATGACCTATGGCTACACCTTC.

The V gene is TRBV18, the J gene TRBJ2-3, with D perhaps matching TRBD1 (7 bases). The V gene's germline CDR1 is KGHSH and CDR2 LQKENI. Trimming removed 2 bases at V and 6 bases at J, with 21 bases between. The length of the CDR3 is 17 residues. The CDR3 here is CASSPNTDRVGGDTQYF. Written as DNA, the CDR3 is TGTGCCAGCTCACCAAACACCGACAGGGTCGGAGGGGATACGCAGTATTTT.

The rearrangement joins TRBV29-1 to TRBJ2-5; 7 bases map to TRBD1. This CDR3 has 13 residues. Germline V CDR1 and CDR2: SQVTM, ANQGSEA. Trimming at V came to 3 bases and at J to 6 bases, leaving 7 bases not matched to a gene. Here the CDR3 reads CSVDTGVMQTQYF. The CDR3 bases are TGCAGCGTTGATACAGGGGTTATGCAGACCCAGTACTTC.

The chain couples TRBV7-9 to TRBJ2-7; 8 nucleotides align to TRBD2. Germline CDR1 and CDR2: SEHNR and FQNEAQ (reference sequence). CDR3 length: 15 residues. J lost 3 bases, V lost 4 bases, and 8 bases had no gene match. The CDR3 DNA reads as TGTGCCAGCAGCTCATATAGCGGGAAGTTCTACGAGCAGTACTTC. This gives the protein CASSSYSGKFYEQYF.

The V gene is TRBV7-2, the J gene TRBJ2-1, with a weak D call TRBD2 (6 bases). Trimming took 5 bases from V and 8 from J, leaving 13 bases between them. The CDR3 spans 13 residues. Germline CDR1 is SGHTA and CDR2 is FQGNSA. The CDR3: CASSARTTDEQFF. Written as DNA, the CDR3 is TGTGCCAGCAGCGCGCGGACTACTGATGAGCAGTTCTTC.

This clone was detected only a few times. V gene TRBV4-1 combines with J gene TRBJ2-7; TRBD1 matches 8 bases. This CDR3 region has 14 residues. Germline V lookup: CDR1 MGHRA, CDR2 YSYEKL. V was clipped by 4 bases and J by 3 bases; unmatched bases: 5. CDR3 protein: CASSPPTGGYEQYF. The DNA of the CDR3 is TGCGCCAGCAGCCCCCCCACAGGGGGCTACGAGCAGTACTTC.

This clone was picked up a small number of times. The chain carries TRBV4-2 and TRBJ1-2; 7 positions match TRBD1. This CDR3 contains 15 residues. J lost 4 bases, V lost 1 base, and 6 bases had no gene match. Germline V gene data show CDR1 as LGHNA and CDR2 as YNFKEQ. The CDR3 sequence is CASSQALDRAYGYTF. In DNA form, the CDR3 reads TGTGCCAGCAGCCAAGCTCTAGACAGGGCCTATGGCTACACCTTC.

The V gene is TRBV9, the J gene TRBJ1-1; weak D call: TRBD1 (6 bases). Between the trimmed V and J ends, which lost 2 bases and 0 bases, there was a span of 11 bases. Germline-derived CDR1 and CDR2 are SGDLS and YYNGEE. The CDR3 extends over 15 amino acids. CDR3 sequence: CASSVRGAVNTEAFF. The CDR3 bases are TGTGCCAGCAGCGTGCGGGGGGCGGTGAACACTGAAGCTTTCTTT.

The rearrangement joins TRBV29-1 to TRBJ2-7, with D perhaps matching TRBD1 or TRBD2 (5 bases each). V was clipped by 1 base and J by 2 bases, with 21 bases between them. Per the germline V gene, CDR1 is SQVTM and CDR2 is ANQGSEA. CDR3 length equals 17 residues. The CDR3, as DNA: TGCAGCGTTGAAGGGGCACGGGGCAGGAACAACACCTACGAGCAGTACTTC. Translated: CSVEGARGRNNTYEQYF.

The chain joins TRBV29-1 to TRBJ2-1, with a possible D match to TRBD2 (5 bases). Germline values: CDR1 SQVTM, CDR2 ANQGSEA. This CDR3 comprises 13 residues. V dropped 4 bases and J dropped 9 bases, with 16 bases sitting between them. The CDR3: CSVAGRRYGEQFF. In DNA form, the CDR3 reads TGCAGCGTTGCAGGTCGGAGGTACGGTGAGCAGTTCTTC.

The chain couples TRBV18 to TRBJ2-5, with D hard to call. The CDR3 spans 12 residues. Germline V lookup: CDR1 KGHSH, CDR2 LQKENI. Deletions cut 8 bases from V and 0 bases from J, with 7 bases between. The CDR3 protein is CASRRDQETQYF. CDR3 DNA: TGTGCCAGCCGGCGAGACCAAGAGACCCAGTACTTC. Based on the CDR3 plus reference TRBV18 and TRBJ2-5, the full variable domain is NAGVMQNPRHLVRRRGQEARLRCSPMKGHSHVYWYRQLPEEGLKFMVYLQKENIIDESGMPKERFSAEFPKEGPSILRIQQVVRGDSAAYFCASRRDQETQYFGPGTRLLVL.

In its sample, this clone was seen a few times. The V gene is TRBV29-1, the J gene TRBJ1-1; TRBD1 agrees at 10 bases. Germline trimming cut 6 bases from V and 7 bases from J; bases unmatched to any gene: 8. The CDR3 has 13 residues. Germline CDR1 SQVTM, CDR2 ANQGSEA. CDR3 region: CSVRGQGTGEAFF. The CDR3 coding sequence is TGCAGCGTAAGGGGACAGGGGACGGGTGAAGCTTTCTTT.

This clone was seen a few times. The J gene is TRBJ1-6, the V gene TRBV6-4; D not certain. The CDR3 extends over 14 amino acids. Looked up from germline, CDR1 is MRHNA and CDR2 is SNTAGT. Trimming pared 6 bases from V and 5 bases from J, leaving 11 bases between. For the CDR3, the DNA is TGTGCCAGCAGCCGCGAGAGTGATAATTCACCCCTCCACTTT. Residues: CASSRESDNSPLHF.